The clone carrying this T cell receptor (beta chain) showed up just a few times. The CDR3 does not end in the conserved phenylalanine or tryptophan, so this is likely a read error. The DNA is omitted, as the CDR3 cannot be located on it reliably, and the CDR3 follows TCRdb's listing. These data are taken from a study of T cells in localized non-small cell lung cancer. The CDR3 length is 11 residues, termini included. Germline CDR1 reads GTSNPN; CDR2 reads SVGIG (reference sequence). Here immunoSEQ multiplex PCR was the method, and the copy in TCRdb shows in-frame clones only, minus some. Here the sample spans over 45,000 clones, around 90% being singletons.

The source is a female donor with stage II lung adenocarcinoma. V gene TRBV30 combines with J gene TRBJ2-7; the table assigns TRBD1, which was not confirmed against the DNA. The starting material was PBMCs, obtained before any cancer treatment. The CDR3 reads CAWSQGSQGIL.